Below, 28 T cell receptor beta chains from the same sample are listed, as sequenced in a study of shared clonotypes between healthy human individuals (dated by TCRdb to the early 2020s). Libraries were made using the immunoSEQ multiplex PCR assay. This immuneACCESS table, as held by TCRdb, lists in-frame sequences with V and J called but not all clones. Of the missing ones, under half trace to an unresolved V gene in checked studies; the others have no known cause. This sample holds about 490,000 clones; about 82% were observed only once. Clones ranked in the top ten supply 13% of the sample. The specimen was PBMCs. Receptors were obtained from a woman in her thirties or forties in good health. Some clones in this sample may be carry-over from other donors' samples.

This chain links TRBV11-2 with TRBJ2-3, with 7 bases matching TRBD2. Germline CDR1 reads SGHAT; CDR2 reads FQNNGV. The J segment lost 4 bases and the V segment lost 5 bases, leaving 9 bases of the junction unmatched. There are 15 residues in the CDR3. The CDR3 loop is CASSQNLGLADTQYF. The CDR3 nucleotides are TGTGCCAGCAGCCAAAACCTCGGACTAGCAGATACGCAGTATTTT.

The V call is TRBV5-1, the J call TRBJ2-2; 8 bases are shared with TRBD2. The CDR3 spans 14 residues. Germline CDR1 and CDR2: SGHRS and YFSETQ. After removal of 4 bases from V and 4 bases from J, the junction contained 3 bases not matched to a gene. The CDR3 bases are TGCGCCAGCAGCGGAGGGACTAGCACCGGGGAGCTGTTTTTT. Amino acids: CASSGGTSTGELFF.

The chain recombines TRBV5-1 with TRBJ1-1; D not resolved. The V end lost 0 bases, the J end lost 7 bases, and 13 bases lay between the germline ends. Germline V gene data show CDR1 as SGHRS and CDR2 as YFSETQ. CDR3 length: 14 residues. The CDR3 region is CASSLAAAVDEAFF. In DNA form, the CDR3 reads TGCGCCAGCAGCTTGGCGGCAGCCGTAGATGAAGCTTTCTTT.

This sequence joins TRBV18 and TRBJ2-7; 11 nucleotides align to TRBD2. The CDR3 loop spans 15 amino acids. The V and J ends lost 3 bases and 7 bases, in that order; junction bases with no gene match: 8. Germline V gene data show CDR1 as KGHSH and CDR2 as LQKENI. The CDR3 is CASSPLTSGTGEQYF. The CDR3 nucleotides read TGTGCCAGCTCACCGTTGACTAGCGGGACGGGAGAGCAGTACTTC.

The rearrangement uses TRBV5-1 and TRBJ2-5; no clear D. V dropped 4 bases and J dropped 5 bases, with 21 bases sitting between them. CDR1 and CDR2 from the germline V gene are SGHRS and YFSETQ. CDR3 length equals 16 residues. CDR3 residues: CASSRSRTGVGETQYF. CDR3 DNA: TGCGCCAGCAGCCGAAGCCGGACCGGCGTGGGGGAGACCCAGTACTTC.

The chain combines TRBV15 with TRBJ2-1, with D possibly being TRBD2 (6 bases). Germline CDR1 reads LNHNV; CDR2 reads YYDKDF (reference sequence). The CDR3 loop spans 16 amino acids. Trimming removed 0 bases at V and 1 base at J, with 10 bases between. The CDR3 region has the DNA TGTGCCACCAGCAGAGATGGTAGCGGATCCTACAATGAGCAGTTCTTC. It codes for CATSRDGSGSYNEQFF. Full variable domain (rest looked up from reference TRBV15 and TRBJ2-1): DAMVIQNPRYQVTQFGKPVTLSCSQTLNHNVMYWYQQKSSQAPKLLFHYYDKDFNNEADTPDNFQSRRPNTSFCFLDIRSPGLGDTAMYLCATSRDGSGSYNEQFFGPGTRLTVL.

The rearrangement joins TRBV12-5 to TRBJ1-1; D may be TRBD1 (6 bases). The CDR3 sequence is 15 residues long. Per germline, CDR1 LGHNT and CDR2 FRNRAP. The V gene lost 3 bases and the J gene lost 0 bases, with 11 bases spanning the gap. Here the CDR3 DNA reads TGTGCTAGTGGTTTCGACAGGTTCATGAACACTGAAGCTTTCTTT. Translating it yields CASGFDRFMNTEAFF.

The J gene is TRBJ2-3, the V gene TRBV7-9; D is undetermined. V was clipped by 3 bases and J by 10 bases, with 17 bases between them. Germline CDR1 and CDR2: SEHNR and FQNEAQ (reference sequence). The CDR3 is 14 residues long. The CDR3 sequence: CASSFGSYAVAQYF. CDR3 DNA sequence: TGTGCCAGCAGCTTCGGATCGTATGCGGTAGCGCAGTATTTT.

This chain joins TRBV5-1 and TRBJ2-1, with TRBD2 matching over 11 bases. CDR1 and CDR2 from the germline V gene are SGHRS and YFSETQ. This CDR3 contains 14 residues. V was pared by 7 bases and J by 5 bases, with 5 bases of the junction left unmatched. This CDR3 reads CASAELAGDNEQFF. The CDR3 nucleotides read TGCGCCAGCGCGGAACTAGCGGGAGACAATGAGCAGTTCTTC.

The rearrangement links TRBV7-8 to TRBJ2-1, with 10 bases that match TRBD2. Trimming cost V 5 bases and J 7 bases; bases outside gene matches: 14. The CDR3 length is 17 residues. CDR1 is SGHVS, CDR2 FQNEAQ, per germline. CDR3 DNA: TGTGCCAGCAGCCCCTGGTCTAGCGGGGGTAGTGGGAATGAGCAGTTCTTC. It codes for CASSPWSSGGSGNEQFF.

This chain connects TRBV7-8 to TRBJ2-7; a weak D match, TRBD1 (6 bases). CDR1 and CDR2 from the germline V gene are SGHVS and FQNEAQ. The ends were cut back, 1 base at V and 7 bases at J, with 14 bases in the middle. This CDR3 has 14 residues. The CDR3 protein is CASSLGQAVREQYF. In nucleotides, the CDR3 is TGTGCCAGCAGCTTAGGACAGGCCGTGAGGGAGCAGTACTTC. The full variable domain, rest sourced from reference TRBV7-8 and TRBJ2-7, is GAGVSQSPRYKVAKRGQDVALRCDPISGHVSLFWYQQALGQGPEFLTYFQNEAQLDKSGLPSDRFFAERPEGSVSTLKIQRTQQEDSAVYLCASSLGQAVREQYFGPGTRLTVT.

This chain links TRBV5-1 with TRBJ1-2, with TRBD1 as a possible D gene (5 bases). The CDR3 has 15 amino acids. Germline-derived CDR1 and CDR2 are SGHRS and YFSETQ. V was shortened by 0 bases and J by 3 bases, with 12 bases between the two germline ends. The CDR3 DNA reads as TGCGCCAGCAGCTTGGAGGGCCGGGGCGACTATGGCTACACCTTC. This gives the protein CASSLEGRGDYGYTF.

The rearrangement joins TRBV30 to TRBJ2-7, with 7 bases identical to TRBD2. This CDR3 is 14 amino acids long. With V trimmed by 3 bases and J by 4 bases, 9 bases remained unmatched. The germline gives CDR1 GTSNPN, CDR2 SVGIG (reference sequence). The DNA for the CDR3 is TGTGCCTGGAGGCATCCAGCGGGATATTACGAGCAGTACTTC. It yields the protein CAWRHPAGYYEQYF.

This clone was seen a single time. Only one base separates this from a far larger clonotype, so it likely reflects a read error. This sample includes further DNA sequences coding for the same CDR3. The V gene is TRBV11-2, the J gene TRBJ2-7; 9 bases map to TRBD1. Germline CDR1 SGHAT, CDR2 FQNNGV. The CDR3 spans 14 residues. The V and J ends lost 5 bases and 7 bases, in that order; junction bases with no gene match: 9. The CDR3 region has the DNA TGTGCCAGCAGCCTCAGGACAGGGGACGGAGAGCAGTACTTC. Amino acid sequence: CASSLRTGDGEQYF.

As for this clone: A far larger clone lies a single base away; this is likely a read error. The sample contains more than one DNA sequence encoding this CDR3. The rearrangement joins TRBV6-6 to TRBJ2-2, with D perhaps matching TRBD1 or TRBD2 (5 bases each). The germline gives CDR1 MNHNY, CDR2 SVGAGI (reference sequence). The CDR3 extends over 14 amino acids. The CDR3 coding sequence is TGCGCCAGCAGGTCAGGGACGGACACCGGGGAGCTGTTTTTT. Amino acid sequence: CASRSGTDTGELFF.

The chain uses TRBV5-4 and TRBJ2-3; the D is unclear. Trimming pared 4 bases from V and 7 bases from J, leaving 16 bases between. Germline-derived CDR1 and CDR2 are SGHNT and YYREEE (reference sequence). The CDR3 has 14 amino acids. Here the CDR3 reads CASSGSPAGYTQYF. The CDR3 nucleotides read TGTGCCAGCAGCGGGTCCCCAGCCGGCTATACGCAGTATTTT.

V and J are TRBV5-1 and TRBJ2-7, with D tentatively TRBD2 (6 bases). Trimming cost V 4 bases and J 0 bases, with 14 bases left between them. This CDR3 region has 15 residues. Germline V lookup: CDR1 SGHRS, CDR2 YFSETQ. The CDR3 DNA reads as TGCGCCAGCAGCGTTTACCGGGACTCCTCCTACGAGCAGTACTTC. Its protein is CASSVYRDSSYEQYF.

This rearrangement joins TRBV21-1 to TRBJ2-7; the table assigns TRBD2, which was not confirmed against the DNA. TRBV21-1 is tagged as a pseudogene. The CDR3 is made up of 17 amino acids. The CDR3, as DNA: TGTGCCAGCAGCAAAAAACTAGGACCTTTGGCTTTCCACGAGCAGTACTTC. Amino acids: CASSKKLGPLAFHEQYF.

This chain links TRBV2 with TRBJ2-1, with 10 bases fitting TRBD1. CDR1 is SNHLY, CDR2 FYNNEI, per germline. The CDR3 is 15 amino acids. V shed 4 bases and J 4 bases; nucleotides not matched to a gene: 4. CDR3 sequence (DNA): TGTGCCAGCAGTGCGGACAGGGGGAATTACAATGAGCAGTTCTTC. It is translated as CASSADRGNYNEQFF.

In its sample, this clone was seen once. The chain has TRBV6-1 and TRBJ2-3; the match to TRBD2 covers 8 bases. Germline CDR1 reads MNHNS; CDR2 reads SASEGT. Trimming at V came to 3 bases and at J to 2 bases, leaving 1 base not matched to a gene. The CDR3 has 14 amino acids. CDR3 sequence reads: CASSETSDTDTQYF. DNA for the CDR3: TGTGCCAGCAGTGAGACTAGCGACACAGATACGCAGTATTTT.

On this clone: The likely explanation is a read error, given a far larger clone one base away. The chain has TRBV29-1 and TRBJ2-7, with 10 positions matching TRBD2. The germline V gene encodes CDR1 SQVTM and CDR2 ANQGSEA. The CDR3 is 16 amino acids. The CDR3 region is CGVEGLAGADPDEQYF. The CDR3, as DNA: TGCGGCGTTGAAGGGCTAGCGGGAGCGGACCCGGACGAGCAGTACTTC.

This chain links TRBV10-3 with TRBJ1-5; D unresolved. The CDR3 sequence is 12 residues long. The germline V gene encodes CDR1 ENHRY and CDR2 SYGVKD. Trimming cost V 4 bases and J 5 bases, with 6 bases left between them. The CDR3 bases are TGTGCCATCAGTGCTTGGGATCAGCCCCAGCATTTT. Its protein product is CAISAWDQPQHF.

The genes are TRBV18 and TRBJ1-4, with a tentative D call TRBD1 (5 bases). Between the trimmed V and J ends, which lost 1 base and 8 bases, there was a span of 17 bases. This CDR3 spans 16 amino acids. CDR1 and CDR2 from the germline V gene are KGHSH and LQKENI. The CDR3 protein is CASSPLTGERREKLFF. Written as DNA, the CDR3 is TGTGCCAGCTCACCACTAACAGGAGAACGTAGGGAAAAACTGTTTTTT. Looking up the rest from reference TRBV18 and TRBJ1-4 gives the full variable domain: NAGVMQNPRHLVRRRGQEARLRCSPMKGHSHVYWYRQLPEEGLKFMVYLQKENIIDESGMPKERFSAEFPKEGPSILRIQQVVRGDSAAYFCASSPLTGERREKLFFGSGTQLSVL.

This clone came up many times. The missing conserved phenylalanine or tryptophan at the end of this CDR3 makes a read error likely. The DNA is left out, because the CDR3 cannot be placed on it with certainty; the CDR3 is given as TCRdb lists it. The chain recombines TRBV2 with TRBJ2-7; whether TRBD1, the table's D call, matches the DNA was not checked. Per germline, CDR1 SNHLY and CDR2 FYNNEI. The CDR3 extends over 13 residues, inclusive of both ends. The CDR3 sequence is CASSEVGTGEDCL.

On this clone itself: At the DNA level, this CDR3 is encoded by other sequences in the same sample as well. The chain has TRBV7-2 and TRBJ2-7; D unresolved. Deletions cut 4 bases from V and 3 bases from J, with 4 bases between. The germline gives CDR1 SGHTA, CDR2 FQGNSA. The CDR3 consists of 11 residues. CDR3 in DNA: TGTGCCAGCAGCTCGATCTACGAGCAGTACTTC. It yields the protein CASSSIYEQYF.

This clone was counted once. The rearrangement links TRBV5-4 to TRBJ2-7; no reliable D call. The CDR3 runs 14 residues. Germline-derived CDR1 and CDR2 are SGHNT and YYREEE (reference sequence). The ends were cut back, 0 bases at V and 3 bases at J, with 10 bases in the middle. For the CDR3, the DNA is TGTGCCAGCAGCTTGGCGCAGCTTAACTACGAGCAGTACTTC. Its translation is CASSLAQLNYEQYF.

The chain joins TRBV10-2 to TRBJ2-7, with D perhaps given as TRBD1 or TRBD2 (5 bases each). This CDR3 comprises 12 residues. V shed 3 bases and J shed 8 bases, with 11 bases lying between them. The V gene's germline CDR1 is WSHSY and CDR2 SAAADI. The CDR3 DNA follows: TGCGCCAGCAGTGATCCCGAGGGGCAGCAGTACTTC. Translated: CASSDPEGQQYF.

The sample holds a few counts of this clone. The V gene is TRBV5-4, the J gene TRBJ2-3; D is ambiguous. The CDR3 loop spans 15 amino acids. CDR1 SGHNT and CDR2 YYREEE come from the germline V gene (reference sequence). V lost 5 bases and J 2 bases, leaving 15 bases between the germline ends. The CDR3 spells CASSTNLLNTDTQYF. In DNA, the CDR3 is TGTGCCAGCAGTACTAACCTACTCAACACAGATACGCAGTATTTT.